A selection of T cell receptor beta chains follows, all from one sample in a study of CD8 T cells in Susac syndrome. TCRdb used MiXCR to reprocess the immunoSEQ multiplex PCR reads, holding one entry per CDR3 protein. This sample carries about 300,000 distinct CDR3 sequences, approximately 85% of them seen once, and the ten largest clones take approximately 0.2%. The sequenced material came from CD8+ T cells from PBMCs. Receptors originate from a human donor with multiple sclerosis. The CDR3 runs from the conserved cysteine through the conserved F or W. The D gene is left open where the match is weak. Clone size is shown for a subset of rows, as once, few, many or a class of expanded clone.

CDR3aa: CASSIDQQGGNEQYF; CDR3nt: TGTGCCAGTAGTATTGACCAACAGGGAGGCAACGAGCAGTACTTC; d_gene: -; j_gene: TRBJ2-7; v_gene: TRBV19; abundance: once
CDR3aa: CASSFSGPGAYEQYF; CDR3nt: TGTGCCAGCAGTTTTTCAGGGCCGGGCGCCTACGAGCAGTACTTC; d_gene: -; j_gene: TRBJ2-7; v_gene: TRBV27; abundance: -
CDR3aa: CASSYGSYTEAFF; CDR3nt: TGTGCCAGCAGTTACGGATCCTACACTGAAGCTTTCTTT; d_gene: -; j_gene: TRBJ1-1; v_gene: TRBV6-5; abundance: -
CDR3aa: CASSKVGTERLNEQFF; CDR3nt: TGTGCCAGCAGCAAAGTCGGAACAGAGAGACTCAATGAGCAGTTCTTC; d_gene: -; j_gene: TRBJ2-1; v_gene: TRBV14; abundance: -
CDR3aa: CASSSPARGTQYF; CDR3nt: TGTGCCAGCAGTTCCCCAGCCAGGGGTACGCAGTATTTT; d_gene: -; j_gene: TRBJ2-3; v_gene: TRBV6-5; abundance: -
CDR3aa: CSVPGTGTYNEQFF; CDR3nt: TGCAGCGTTCCCGGGACAGGGACCTACAATGAGCAGTTCTTC; d_gene: TRBD1; j_gene: TRBJ2-1; v_gene: TRBV29-1; abundance: -
CDR3aa: CASSLGYRSKLFF; CDR3nt: TGTGCCAGCAGCTTGGGCTACAGGAGTAAACTGTTTTTT; d_gene: -; j_gene: TRBJ1-4; v_gene: TRBV5-6; abundance: -
CDR3aa: CASSWDGKNIQYF; CDR3nt: TGTGCCAGCAGTTGGGACGGTAAAAACATTCAGTACTTC; d_gene: -; j_gene: TRBJ2-4; v_gene: TRBV28; abundance: -
CDR3aa: CASTGIISYNEQFF; CDR3nt: TGCGCCAGCACCGGTATAATCTCCTACAATGAGCAGTTCTTC; d_gene: -; j_gene: TRBJ2-1; v_gene: TRBV4-1; abundance: -
CDR3aa: CASSGQEGTRDEQYF; CDR3nt: TGTGCCAGCAGCGGACAAGAGGGGACTAGGGACGAGCAGTACTTC; d_gene: TRBD2; j_gene: TRBJ2-7; v_gene: TRBV9; abundance: few
CDR3aa: CASSQALYGFDEKLFF; CDR3nt: TGCGCCAGCAGCCAAGCCCTTTACGGGTTCGATGAAAAACTGTTTTTT; d_gene: -; j_gene: TRBJ1-4; v_gene: TRBV4-3; abundance: -
CDR3aa: CSAERGFNEQFF; CDR3nt: TGCAGTGCCGAGCGGGGGTTCAATGAGCAGTTCTTC; d_gene: TRBD2; j_gene: TRBJ2-1; v_gene: TRBV20-1; abundance: -
CDR3aa: CASSLFLGTGHYTF; CDR3nt: TGTGCCAGCAGTTTATTTCTGGGGACAGGTCACTACACCTTC; d_gene: TRBD1; j_gene: TRBJ1-2; v_gene: TRBV28; abundance: -
CDR3aa: CASSLQGYALTEQYF; CDR3nt: TGTGCCAGTAGCCTGCAGGGTTATGCATTGACCGAGCAGTACTTC; d_gene: -; j_gene: TRBJ2-7; v_gene: TRBV19; abundance: -
CDR3aa: CASMGWNQPQHF; CDR3nt: TGTGCCAGTATGGGATGGAATCAGCCCCAGCATTTT; d_gene: -; j_gene: TRBJ1-5; v_gene: TRBV19; abundance: -
CDR3aa: CASSGPGYTEAFF; CDR3nt: TGTGCCAGTAGTGGGCCAGGATACACTGAAGCTTTCTTT; d_gene: -; j_gene: TRBJ1-1; v_gene: TRBV19; abundance: -
CDR3aa: CASSEGLAGDYEQYF; CDR3nt: TGTGCCAGCAGCGAGGGACTAGCGGGAGACTACGAGCAGTACTTC; d_gene: TRBD2; j_gene: TRBJ2-7; v_gene: TRBV9; abundance: once
CDR3aa: CAWTEGDHSNQPQHF; CDR3nt: TGTGCCTGGACTGAGGGGGATCATAGCAATCAGCCCCAGCATTTT; d_gene: -; j_gene: TRBJ1-5; v_gene: TRBV30; abundance: -
CDR3aa: CASSEARDAYNEQFF; CDR3nt: TGTGCCAGCAGTGAAGCCAGGGACGCCTACAATGAGCAGTTCTTC; d_gene: -; j_gene: TRBJ2-1; v_gene: TRBV2; abundance: -
CDR3aa: CASSSLDEETQYF; CDR3nt: TGTGCCAGCAGCTCCCTCGACGAAGAGACCCAGTACTTC; d_gene: -; j_gene: TRBJ2-5; v_gene: TRBV7-6; abundance: -
CDR3aa: CASSLVRTSGSGDTQYF; CDR3nt: TGTGCCAGCAGCCTGGTTAGGACTAGCGGGAGTGGAGATACGCAGTATTTT; d_gene: TRBD2; j_gene: TRBJ2-3; v_gene: TRBV7-6; abundance: -
CDR3aa: CASSHGTELSKAFF; CDR3nt: TGTGCCAGCAGCCACGGGACGGAACTTTCCAAAGCTTTCTTT; d_gene: -; j_gene: TRBJ1-1; v_gene: TRBV13; abundance: -
CDR3aa: CASSHPSGGYIYNEQFF; CDR3nt: TGTGCCAGCAGCCATCCCAGCGGCGGGTATATTTACAATGAGCAGTTCTTC; d_gene: -; j_gene: TRBJ2-1; v_gene: TRBV3-1; abundance: once
CDR3aa: CASSPGEQETQYF; CDR3nt: TGTGCCAGCTCACCCGGCGAGCAAGAGACCCAGTACTTC; d_gene: -; j_gene: TRBJ2-5; v_gene: TRBV18; abundance: -
CDR3aa: CATRTGNLYEQYF; CDR3nt: TGTGCCACCCGGACAGGGAACCTCTACGAGCAGTACTTC; d_gene: TRBD1; j_gene: TRBJ2-7; v_gene: TRBV7-9; abundance: -
CDR3aa: CASSYQPTVNTEAFF; CDR3nt: TGTGCCAGCAGTTACCAACCCACAGTTAACACTGAAGCTTTCTTT; d_gene: -; j_gene: TRBJ1-1; v_gene: TRBV6-5; abundance: -
CDR3aa: CASRWESNEKLFF; CDR3nt: TGTGCCAGCAGATGGGAGAGTAATGAAAAACTGTTTTTT; d_gene: -; j_gene: TRBJ1-4; v_gene: TRBV7-9; abundance: -
CDR3aa: CASSFARTSGGFYEQYF; CDR3nt: TGTGCCAGCAGTTTCGCCCGGACATCTGGGGGATTCTACGAGCAGTACTTC; d_gene: -; j_gene: TRBJ2-7; v_gene: TRBV12-3/TRBV12-4; abundance: -
CDR3aa: CASSIEAGVSYNEQFF; CDR3nt: TGTGCCAGTAGTATAGAGGCGGGAGTATCCTACAATGAGCAGTTCTTC; d_gene: TRBD2; j_gene: TRBJ2-1; v_gene: TRBV19; abundance: -
CDR3aa: CASSPLGREASYEQYF; CDR3nt: TGTGCCAGCAGCCCACTAGGGCGGGAGGCTTCCTACGAGCAGTACTTC; d_gene: TRBD2; j_gene: TRBJ2-7; v_gene: TRBV11-2; abundance: -
CDR3aa: CASSQDRRGPEAFF; CDR3nt: TGCGCCAGCAGCCAAGATCGCAGGGGTCCTGAAGCTTTCTTT; d_gene: -; j_gene: TRBJ1-1; v_gene: TRBV4-1; abundance: few
CDR3aa: CASSNVGRAYNEQFF; CDR3nt: TGCGCCAGCAGCAATGTAGGTAGGGCGTACAATGAGCAGTTCTTC; d_gene: -; j_gene: TRBJ2-1; v_gene: TRBV4-1; abundance: -
CDR3aa: CASSLGGGYEKLFF; CDR3nt: TGTGCCAGCAGTTTGGGAGGGGGGTATGAAAAACTGTTTTTT; d_gene: -; j_gene: TRBJ1-4; v_gene: TRBV27; abundance: -
CDR3aa: CASSFDPTSGRPDTQYF; CDR3nt: TGTGCCAGCAGCTTTGACCCGACTAGCGGGAGACCGGATACGCAGTATTTT; d_gene: TRBD2; j_gene: TRBJ2-3; v_gene: TRBV5-4; abundance: -
CDR3aa: CASSHGVVAEAFF; CDR3nt: TGCGCCAGCAGCCATGGAGTGGTCGCTGAAGCTTTCTTT; d_gene: -; j_gene: TRBJ1-1; v_gene: TRBV4-3; abundance: -
CDR3aa: CASSLQPLAGDDEQFF; CDR3nt: TGCGCCAGCAGTCTACAGCCCCTAGCGGGAGACGATGAGCAGTTCTTC; d_gene: TRBD2; j_gene: TRBJ2-1; v_gene: TRBV4-1; abundance: -
CDR3aa: CASSYSSGTGEQYF; CDR3nt: TGTGCCAGCAGTTATTCTAGCGGGACGGGAGAGCAGTACTTC; d_gene: TRBD2; j_gene: TRBJ2-7; v_gene: TRBV6-6; abundance: -
CDR3aa: CASIETGQGNEQFF; CDR3nt: TGTGCCAGCATCGAAACGGGACAGGGGAATGAGCAGTTCTTC; d_gene: TRBD1; j_gene: TRBJ2-1; v_gene: TRBV7-2; abundance: -
CDR3aa: CASSLRTGGPHGELFF; CDR3nt: TGTGCCAGCAGTCTGCGAACGGGAGGGCCTCACGGGGAGCTGTTTTTT; d_gene: TRBD2; j_gene: TRBJ2-2; v_gene: TRBV6-1; abundance: -
CDR3aa: CASSSRGLGNEQYF; CDR3nt: TGTGCCAGCAGCTCTCGGGGACTCGGGAACGAGCAGTACTTC; d_gene: -; j_gene: TRBJ2-7; v_gene: TRBV9; abundance: once
CDR3aa: CASSGLLGAYNEQFF; CDR3nt: TGTGCCAGCAGTGGGCTACTTGGCGCCTACAATGAGCAGTTCTTC; d_gene: -; j_gene: TRBJ2-1; v_gene: TRBV27; abundance: -
CDR3aa: CAISDPGGSYEQYF; CDR3nt: TGTGCCATCAGTGACCCAGGGGGGTCCTACGAGCAGTACTTC; d_gene: -; j_gene: TRBJ2-7; v_gene: TRBV10-3; abundance: -
CDR3aa: CASSPEGGHYNEQFF; CDR3nt: TGTGCCAGCAGTCCTGAGGGAGGCCACTACAATGAGCAGTTCTTC; d_gene: -; j_gene: TRBJ2-1; v_gene: TRBV6-5; abundance: -
CDR3aa: CSVDDRENTGELFF; CDR3nt: TGCAGCGTCGATGACAGGGAGAACACCGGGGAGCTGTTTTTT; d_gene: TRBD1; j_gene: TRBJ2-2; v_gene: TRBV29-1; abundance: few
CDR3aa: CASSQDWDSTYEQYF; CDR3nt: TGCGCCAGCAGCCAAGACTGGGACAGCACCTACGAGCAGTACTTC; d_gene: TRBD1; j_gene: TRBJ2-7; v_gene: TRBV4-3; abundance: -
CDR3aa: CASSASRLAGLYNEQFF; CDR3nt: TGTGCCAGCAGTGCCTCACGCCTAGCGGGACTCTACAATGAGCAGTTCTTC; d_gene: TRBD2; j_gene: TRBJ2-1; v_gene: TRBV6-4; abundance: -
CDR3aa: CASSIGTEAGKSTDTQYF; CDR3nt: TGTGCCAGTAGTATAGGAACGGAGGCGGGAAAGAGCACAGATACGCAGTATTTT; d_gene: -; j_gene: TRBJ2-3; v_gene: TRBV19; abundance: -
CDR3aa: CAWSLYHQDEQYF; CDR3nt: TGTGCCTGGAGTCTCTATCACCAGGACGAGCAGTACTTC; d_gene: -; j_gene: TRBJ2-7; v_gene: TRBV30; abundance: -